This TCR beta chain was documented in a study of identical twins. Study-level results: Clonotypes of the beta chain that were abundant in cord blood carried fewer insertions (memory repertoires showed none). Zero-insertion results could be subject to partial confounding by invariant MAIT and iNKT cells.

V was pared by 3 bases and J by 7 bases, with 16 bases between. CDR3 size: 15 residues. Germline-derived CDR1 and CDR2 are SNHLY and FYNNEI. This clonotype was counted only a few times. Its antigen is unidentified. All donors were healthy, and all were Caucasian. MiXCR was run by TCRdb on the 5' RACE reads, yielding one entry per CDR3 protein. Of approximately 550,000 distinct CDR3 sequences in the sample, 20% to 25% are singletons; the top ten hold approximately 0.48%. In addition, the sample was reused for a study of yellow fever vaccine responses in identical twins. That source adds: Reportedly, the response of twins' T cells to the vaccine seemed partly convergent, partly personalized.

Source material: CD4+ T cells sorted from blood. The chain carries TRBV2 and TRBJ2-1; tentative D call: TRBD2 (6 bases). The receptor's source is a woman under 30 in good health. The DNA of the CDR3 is TGTGCCAGCAGTGAGGGGGGAAGGGCTAATAATGAGCAGTTCTTC. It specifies CASSEGGRANNEQFF.